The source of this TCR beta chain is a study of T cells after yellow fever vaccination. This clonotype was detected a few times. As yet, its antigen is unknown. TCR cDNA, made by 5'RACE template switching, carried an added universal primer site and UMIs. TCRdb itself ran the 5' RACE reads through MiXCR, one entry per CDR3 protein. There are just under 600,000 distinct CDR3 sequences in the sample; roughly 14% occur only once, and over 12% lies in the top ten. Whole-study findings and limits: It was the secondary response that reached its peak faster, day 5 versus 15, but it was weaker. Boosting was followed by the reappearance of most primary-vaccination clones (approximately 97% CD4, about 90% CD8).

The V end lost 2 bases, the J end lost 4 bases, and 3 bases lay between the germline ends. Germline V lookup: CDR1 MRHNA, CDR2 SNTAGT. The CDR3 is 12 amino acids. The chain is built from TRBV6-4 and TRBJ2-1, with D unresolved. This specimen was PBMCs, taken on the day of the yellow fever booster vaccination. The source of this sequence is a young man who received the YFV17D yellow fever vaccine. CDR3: CASSDGYNEQFF. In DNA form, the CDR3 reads TGTGCCAGCAGTGACGGTTACAATGAGCAGTTCTTC.